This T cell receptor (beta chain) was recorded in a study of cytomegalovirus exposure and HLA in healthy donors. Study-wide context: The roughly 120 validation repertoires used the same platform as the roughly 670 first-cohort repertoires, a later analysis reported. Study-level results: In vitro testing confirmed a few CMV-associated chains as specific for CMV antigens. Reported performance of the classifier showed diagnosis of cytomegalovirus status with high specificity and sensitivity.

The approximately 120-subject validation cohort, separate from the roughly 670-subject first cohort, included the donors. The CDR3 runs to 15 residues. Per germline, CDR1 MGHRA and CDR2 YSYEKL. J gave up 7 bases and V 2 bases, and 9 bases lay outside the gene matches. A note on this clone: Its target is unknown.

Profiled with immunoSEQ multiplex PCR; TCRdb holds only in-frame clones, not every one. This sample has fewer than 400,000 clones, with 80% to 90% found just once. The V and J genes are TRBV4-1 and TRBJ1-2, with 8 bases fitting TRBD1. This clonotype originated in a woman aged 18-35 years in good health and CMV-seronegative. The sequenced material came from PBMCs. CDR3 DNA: TGCGCCAGCAGCCAACCTCTCAGGGGGCAGGCTGGCTACACCTTC. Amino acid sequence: CASSQPLRGQAGYTF.